This is a list of T cell receptor beta chains from one sample in a study of blood T cells in healthy people across ages. One entry per CDR3 protein, called by TCRdb with MiXCR from the 5' RACE reads. The sample holds some 750,000 distinct CDR3 sequences, about a fifth seen once. The sequenced sample was blood. These receptors all stem from a man in his 70s in good health. Each CDR3 is given with its conserved first and last residue. Fields, in order: V gene, J gene, clone size, D gene, CDR3 protein, CDR3 DNA. A D gene is named only where the DNA matches it firmly. For some rows the clone size is stated as once, few or many, or as a class when expanded; others skip it.

v_gene: TRBV20-1; j_gene: TRBJ2-3; abundance: NA; d_gene: TRBD2; CDR3aa: CSARGGSGGRTDTQYF; CDR3nt: TGCAGTGCTAGAGGGGGTAGCGGGGGGCGCACAGATACGCAGTATTTT
v_gene: TRBV20-1; j_gene: TRBJ2-3; abundance: once; d_gene: NA; CDR3aa: CSATPSFSTDTQYF; CDR3nt: TGCAGTGCTACACCTAGTTTCTCCACAGATACGCAGTATTTT
v_gene: TRBV28; j_gene: TRBJ1-1; abundance: few; d_gene: NA; CDR3aa: CASSLIFGNTEAFF; CDR3nt: TGTGCCAGCAGTTTAATTTTTGGAAACACTGAAGCTTTCTTT
v_gene: TRBV11-2; j_gene: TRBJ2-3; abundance: few; d_gene: NA; CDR3aa: CASSFVQTNTDTQYF; CDR3nt: TGTGCCAGCAGCTTTGTACAGACCAACACAGATACGCAGTATTTT
v_gene: TRBV12-3/TRBV12-4; j_gene: TRBJ1-5; abundance: few; d_gene: TRBD1; CDR3aa: CASSPTGAGQPQHF; CDR3nt: TGTGCCAGCAGTCCAACAGGGGCAGGTCAGCCCCAGCATTTT
v_gene: TRBV28; j_gene: TRBJ1-4; abundance: NA; d_gene: TRBD1; CDR3aa: CASGTGLNEKLFF; CDR3nt: TGTGCCAGCGGGACAGGCCTTAATGAAAAACTGTTTTTT
v_gene: TRBV3-1; j_gene: TRBJ1-4; abundance: NA; d_gene: NA; CDR3aa: CASSPTGSVEKLFF; CDR3nt: TGTGCCAGCAGCCCCACAGGGAGCGTTGAAAAACTGTTTTTT
v_gene: TRBV18; j_gene: TRBJ1-1; abundance: NA; d_gene: NA; CDR3aa: CASSPPQAYTEAFF; CDR3nt: TGTGCCAGCTCACCACCGCAGGCTTACACTGAAGCTTTCTTT
v_gene: TRBV6-2/TRBV6-3; j_gene: TRBJ2-3; abundance: few; d_gene: NA; CDR3aa: CASSYSELRWTDTQYF; CDR3nt: TGTGCCAGCAGTTACTCGGAGCTAAGGTGGACAGATACGCAGTATTTT
v_gene: TRBV5-6; j_gene: TRBJ1-1; abundance: few; d_gene: NA; CDR3aa: CASSLPVAVGDTEAFF; CDR3nt: TGTGCCAGCAGTCTCCCCGTTGCGGTGGGGGACACTGAAGCTTTCTTT
v_gene: TRBV4-1; j_gene: TRBJ2-5; abundance: few; d_gene: NA; CDR3aa: CASSQGDGRYQETQYF; CDR3nt: TGCGCCAGCAGCCAAGGTGACGGACGGTACCAAGAGACCCAGTACTTC
v_gene: TRBV7-2; j_gene: TRBJ2-3; abundance: NA; d_gene: NA; CDR3aa: CVSSLTGDTQYF; CDR3nt: TGTGTCAGCAGCTTAACTGGAGATACGCAGTATTTT
v_gene: TRBV12-3/TRBV12-4; j_gene: TRBJ1-1; abundance: NA; d_gene: NA; CDR3aa: CASSLITGVTEAFF; CDR3nt: TGTGCCAGCAGTTTAATCACAGGCGTCACTGAAGCTTTCTTT
v_gene: TRBV4-1; j_gene: TRBJ2-1; abundance: NA; d_gene: TRBD1; CDR3aa: CASSQGTGGDNEQFF; CDR3nt: TGCGCCAGCAGCCAAGGGACAGGGGGGGACAATGAGCAGTTCTTC
v_gene: TRBV2; j_gene: TRBJ2-7; abundance: NA; d_gene: NA; CDR3aa: CASNASAYEQYF; CDR3nt: TGTGCCAGCAACGCTAGCGCCTACGAGCAGTACTTC
v_gene: TRBV20-1; j_gene: TRBJ2-3; abundance: NA; d_gene: TRBD1; CDR3aa: CSANPRTGRTDTQYF; CDR3nt: TGCAGTGCTAACCCACGGACAGGGCGGACAGATACGCAGTATTTT
v_gene: TRBV28; j_gene: TRBJ2-7; abundance: many; d_gene: TRBD1; CDR3aa: CASSLFVLATGGSYEQYF; CDR3nt: TGTGCCAGCAGTTTATTTGTTCTGGCGACAGGGGGCTCCTACGAGCAGTACTTC
v_gene: TRBV20-1; j_gene: TRBJ2-2; abundance: NA; d_gene: NA; CDR3aa: CSARTPQSGELFF; CDR3nt: TGCAGTGCTAGGACTCCCCAATCCGGGGAGCTGTTTTTT
v_gene: TRBV7-2; j_gene: TRBJ2-1; abundance: few; d_gene: TRBD2; CDR3aa: CASSLGAASGYRRNEQFF; CDR3nt: TGTGCCAGCAGCTTAGGTGCGGCTAGCGGGTATCGTCGCAATGAGCAGTTCTTC
v_gene: TRBV11-2; j_gene: TRBJ2-3; abundance: few; d_gene: NA; CDR3aa: CASSSLGTAPSTDTQYF; CDR3nt: TGTGCCAGCAGCAGCCTCGGAACAGCCCCTAGCACAGATACGCAGTATTTT
v_gene: TRBV6-5; j_gene: TRBJ1-3; abundance: few; d_gene: NA; CDR3aa: CASKASGNTIYF; CDR3nt: TGTGCCAGCAAGGCCTCTGGAAACACCATATATTTT
v_gene: TRBV4-1; j_gene: TRBJ2-4; abundance: NA; d_gene: NA; CDR3aa: CASSQDSTGRLENIQYF; CDR3nt: TGCGCCAGCAGCCAAGATAGCACGGGGCGTCTGGAAAACATTCAGTACTTC
v_gene: TRBV7-9; j_gene: TRBJ2-3; abundance: NA; d_gene: NA; CDR3aa: CASSTLVSTDTQYF; CDR3nt: TGTGCCAGCAGCACCCTAGTGAGCACAGATACGCAGTATTTT
v_gene: TRBV6-2/TRBV6-3; j_gene: TRBJ2-3; abundance: NA; d_gene: NA; CDR3aa: CASSYGGGYTDTQYF; CDR3nt: TGTGCCAGCAGTTACGGTGGCGGTTACACAGATACGCAGTATTTT
v_gene: TRBV12-3/TRBV12-4; j_gene: TRBJ2-3; abundance: few; d_gene: TRBD2; CDR3aa: CASKLAMDTQYF; CDR3nt: TGTGCCAGCAAACTAGCGATGGATACGCAGTATTTT
v_gene: TRBV14; j_gene: TRBJ1-5; abundance: many; d_gene: NA; CDR3aa: CASSQGGLQPQHF; CDR3nt: TGTGCCAGCAGCCAGGGGGGTCTTCAGCCCCAGCATTTT